Described below is a single T cell receptor beta chain sequence and its context. No antigen is known for it. The sample is drawn from a study of OX40 agonist ivuxolimab in advanced cancers. At the level of the study: The study treated patients with ivuxolimab, an agonistic anti-OX40 (CD134) antibody. With a range of about 23 to 90, age averaged about 58 years, and nearly 85% were male. Whole-study findings and limits: CD4+ and CD8+ blood T cells expanded clonally by week 6 at 0.1 to 3.0 mg/kg. On average, CD8+ T cells showed a greater number of expanded clones than CD4+.

The CDR3 loop spans 12 amino acids. The ends were cut back, 0 bases at V and 5 bases at J, with 4 bases in the middle. CDR1 MNHNY and CDR2 SVGAGI come from the germline V gene (reference sequence). Data came from immunoSEQ multiplex PCR; TCRdb stores just in-frame clones and leaves some out. The repertoire has under 55,000 clones, roughly 80% of them found once; the top ten carry roughly 2.1%. This sequence originates from an adult with an advanced solid tumor such as melanoma, head and neck, liver or kidney cancer. Specimen: CD4+ or CD8+ T cells sorted from blood, collected in a trial of the OX40 agonist ivuxolimab. The chain combines TRBV6-6 with TRBJ1-1; D gene ambiguous. The CDR3 coding sequence is TGTGCCAGCAGTTACTCGAGTACTGAAGCTTTCTTT. Protein: CASSYSSTEAFF.